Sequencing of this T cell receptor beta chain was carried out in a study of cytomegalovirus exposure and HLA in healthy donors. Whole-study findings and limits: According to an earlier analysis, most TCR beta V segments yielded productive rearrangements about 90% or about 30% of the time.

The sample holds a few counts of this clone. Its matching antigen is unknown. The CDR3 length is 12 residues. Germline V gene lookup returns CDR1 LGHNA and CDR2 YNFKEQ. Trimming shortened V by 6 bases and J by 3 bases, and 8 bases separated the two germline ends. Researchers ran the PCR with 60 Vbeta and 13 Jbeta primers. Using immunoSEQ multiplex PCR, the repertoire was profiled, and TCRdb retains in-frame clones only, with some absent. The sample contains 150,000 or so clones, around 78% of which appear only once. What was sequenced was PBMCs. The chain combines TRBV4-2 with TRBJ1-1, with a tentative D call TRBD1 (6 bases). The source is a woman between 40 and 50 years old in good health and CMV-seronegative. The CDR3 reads CASRTGDTEAFF. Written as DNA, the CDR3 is TGTGCCAGCAGGACAGGAGACACTGAAGCTTTCTTT.